This T cell receptor (beta chain) emerged from a study of human T cells and chemical hapten exposure. Within the library, unique molecular identifiers were attached to each individual cDNA molecule. Using its own MiXCR run on the reads, TCRdb lists one record per CDR3 protein. The table lists roughly 43 distinct CDR3 sequences. Described treatment: therapeutic diphenylcyclopropenone sensitization with weekly scalp DPC. Study-wide findings and caveats: The donors suffered from alopecia, so their immune response may not match that of healthy people. Higher patch test scores went with higher counts of PT1 expanded TCRs.

Germline loops: CDR1 SGHVS, CDR2 FQNEAQ. This CDR3 is built from 15 residues. With 0 bases removed from V and 7 bases from J, the gap between germline ends came to 13 bases. For this clonotype: As yet, its antigen is unknown.

The receptor's source is an adult with alopecia areata. Some clones in this sample may be carry-over from other donors' samples. This table probably holds off-target reads from a library built for another chain. Specimen: whole blood, collected before DPC sensitization or 2, 6, or about 24 weeks after (not recorded which). The rearrangement links TRBV7-8 to TRBJ1-5; tentatively, D is TRBD1 (6 bases). CDR3: CASSLAGGNQQPQHF. DNA for the CDR3: TGTGCCAGCAGCTTAGCTGGGGGCAATCAACAGCCCCAGCATTTT.